The sequence of this T cell receptor beta chain was determined in a study of cytomegalovirus exposure and HLA in healthy donors. Each donor was healthy, and each was a bone marrow donor. At collection, donors were nominally healthy, but unrecorded immune exposures were probable. The PCR employed 60 Vbeta primers together with 13 Jbeta primers. Only in-frame clones appear in the TCRdb table, and some are missing; sequencing was by immunoSEQ multiplex PCR. The data show 69,000 or so clones, around 74% seen once. Study outcomes and limitations: Later work found most CMV-associated TCR beta chains apparently HLA-restricted.

CDR1 and CDR2 (germline): SEHNR, FQNEAQ (reference sequence). The CDR3 loop spans 16 amino acids. V shed 2 bases, J shed 4 bases, and the junction held 4 bases outside the gene matches. A note on this clone: What it binds is not known.

The V gene is TRBV7-9, the J gene TRBJ2-2; TRBD2 matches 10 bases. The sequence came from a woman aged 55-70 years in good health and CMV-seropositive. Sequences were obtained from PBMCs. The CDR3 here is CASSLIAGGPTGELFF. The CDR3 DNA follows: TGTGCCAGCAGCTTAATAGCGGGGGGACCCACCGGGGAGCTGTTTTTT.